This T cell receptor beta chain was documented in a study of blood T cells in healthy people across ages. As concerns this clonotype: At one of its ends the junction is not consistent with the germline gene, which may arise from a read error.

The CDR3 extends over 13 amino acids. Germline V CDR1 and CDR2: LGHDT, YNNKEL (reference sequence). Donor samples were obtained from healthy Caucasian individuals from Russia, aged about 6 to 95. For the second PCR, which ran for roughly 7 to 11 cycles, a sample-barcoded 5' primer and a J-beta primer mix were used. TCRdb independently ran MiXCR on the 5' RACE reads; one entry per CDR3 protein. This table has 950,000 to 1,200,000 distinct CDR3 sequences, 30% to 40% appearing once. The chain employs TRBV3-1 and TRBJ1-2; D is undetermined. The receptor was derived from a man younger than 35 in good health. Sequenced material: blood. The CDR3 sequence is CASSPQIGSGHTF. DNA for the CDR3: TGTGCCAGCAGCCCCCAAATAGGAAGTGGCCACACCTTC.